This TCR beta chain is from a study of OX40 agonist ivuxolimab in advanced cancers. Study-wide findings and caveats: Expanded clones belonging to CD8+ T cells outnumbered, on average, those of CD4+.

As for this clone: Its antigen remains unidentified.

TCRdb keeps only in-frame clones here, not all; method: immunoSEQ multiplex PCR. The sample lists under 70,000 clones, just over 85% seen once, with about 1% in the top ten. Source: CD4+ or CD8+ T cells sorted from blood, taken in a trial of the OX40 agonist ivuxolimab. This clonotype originated in an adult with an advanced solid tumor such as melanoma, head and neck, liver or kidney cancer.

The CDR3 DNA sequence: TGTGCCAGCAGGGATACTAGCGGGAGAGCCAATGAGCAGTTCTTC. This codes for CASRDTSGRANEQFF. J is TRBJ2-1 and V is TRBV2, with TRBD2 identical over 11 bases. CDR1 SNHLY and CDR2 FYNNEI come from the germline V gene. CDR3 length: 15 residues. J was trimmed by 6 bases and V by 6 bases; bases with no gene match: 7. Combining the CDR3 with reference TRBV2 and TRBJ2-1 gives the whole variable domain EPEVTQTPSHQVTQMGQEVILRCVPISNHLYFYWYRQILGQKVEFLVSFYNNEISEKSEIFDDQFSVERPDGSNFTLKIRSTKLEDSAMYFCASRDTSGRANEQFFGPGTRLTVL.